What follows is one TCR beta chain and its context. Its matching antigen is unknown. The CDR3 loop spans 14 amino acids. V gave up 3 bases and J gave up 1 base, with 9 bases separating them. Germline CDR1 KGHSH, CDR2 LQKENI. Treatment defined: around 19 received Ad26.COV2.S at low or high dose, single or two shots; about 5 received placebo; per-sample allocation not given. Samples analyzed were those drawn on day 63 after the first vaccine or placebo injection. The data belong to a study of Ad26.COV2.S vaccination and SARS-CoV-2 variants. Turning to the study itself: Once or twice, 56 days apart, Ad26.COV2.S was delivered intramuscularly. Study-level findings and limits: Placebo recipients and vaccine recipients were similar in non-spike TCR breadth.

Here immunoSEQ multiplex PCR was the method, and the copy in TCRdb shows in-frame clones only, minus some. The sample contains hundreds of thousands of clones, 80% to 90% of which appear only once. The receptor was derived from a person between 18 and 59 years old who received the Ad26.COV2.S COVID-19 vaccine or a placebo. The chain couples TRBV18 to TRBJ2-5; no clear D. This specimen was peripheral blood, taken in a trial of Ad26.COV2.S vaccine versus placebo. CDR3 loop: CASSPRFVQETQYF. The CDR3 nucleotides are TGTGCCAGCTCACCCCGATTCGTCCAAGAGACCCAGTACTTC.